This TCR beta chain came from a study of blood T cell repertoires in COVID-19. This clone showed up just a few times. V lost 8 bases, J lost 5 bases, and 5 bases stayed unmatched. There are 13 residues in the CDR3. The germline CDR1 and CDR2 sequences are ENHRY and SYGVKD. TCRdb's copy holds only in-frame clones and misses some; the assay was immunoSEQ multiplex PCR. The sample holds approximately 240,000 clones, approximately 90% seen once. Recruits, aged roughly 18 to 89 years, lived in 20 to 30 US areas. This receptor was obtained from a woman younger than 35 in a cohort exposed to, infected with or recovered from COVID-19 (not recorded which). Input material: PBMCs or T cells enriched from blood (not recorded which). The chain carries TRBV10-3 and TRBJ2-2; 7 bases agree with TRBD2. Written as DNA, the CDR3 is TGTGCCATCTCCCGGGGGGAGACCGGGGAGCTGTTTTTT. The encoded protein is CAISRGETGELFF.